This passage covers 25 T cell receptor beta chains from one sample sequenced in a study of T cell changes during pregnancy in multiple sclerosis (dated by TCRdb to between 2018 and 2021). Receptors were amplified or captured by the immunoSEQ multiplex PCR assay. Drawn from immuneACCESS, this table holds only the in-frame rearrangements with V and J called that TCRdb kept. Clones are partly lost; checked studies trace under half to an unresolved V gene and leave the rest unexplained. The sample profile shows approximately 40,000 clones; 88% of them were found once. Approximately 1.2% of the sample is held by the ten biggest clonotypes. Specimen: CD4+ T cells from peripheral blood mononuclear cells, collected in the second trimester of pregnancy. These receptor sequences come from a female donor with multiple sclerosis, enrolled in a pregnancy study.

The J gene is TRBJ2-3, the V gene TRBV29-1, with 9 bases identical to TRBD1. Germline-derived CDR1 and CDR2 are SQVTM and ANQGSEA. The CDR3 length is 13 residues. The junction had 3 bases not matched to a gene; V was cut back by 7 bases and J by 1 base. CDR3 sequence: CSARDRGTDTQYF. The CDR3 DNA follows: TGCAGCGCCAGGGACAGGGGCACAGATACGCAGTATTTT.

This chain uses TRBV10-3 with TRBJ2-7; a possible D gene is TRBD2 (5 bases). Per the germline V gene, CDR1 is ENHRY and CDR2 is SYGVKD. This CDR3 comprises 15 residues. V gave up 6 bases and J gave up 3 bases, with 18 bases separating them. The CDR3 nucleotides are TGTGCCATCAGCCCCTCCCCGATCGGGGTCTACGAGCAGTACTTC. Its translation is CAISPSPIGVYEQYF.

The chain links TRBV2 to TRBJ1-5, with TRBD1 matching 7 bases. J was trimmed by 6 bases and V by 7 bases; bases with no gene match: 12. The length of the CDR3 is 15 residues. CDR1 and CDR2 from the germline V gene are SNHLY and FYNNEI. The CDR3 spells CASTTYQGVSQPQHF. The DNA for the CDR3 is TGTGCCAGCACCACGTACCAGGGGGTTAGTCAGCCCCAGCATTTT.

J is TRBJ2-1 and V is TRBV14, with 7 bases that match TRBD1. V shed 4 bases, J shed 2 bases, and the junction held 11 bases outside the gene matches. CDR3 length: 17 amino acids. CDR1 is SGHDN and CDR2 is FVKESK in the germline V gene. For the CDR3, the DNA is TGTGCCAGCAGCCCTCCGCGAGGGACAGCTACCTACAATGAGCAGTTCTTC. Translation gives CASSPPRGTATYNEQFF.

The chain combines TRBV14 with TRBJ1-3; D is undetermined. There are 14 residues in the CDR3. Germline V gene data show CDR1 as SGHDN and CDR2 as FVKESK. V lost 5 bases, J lost 0 bases, and 8 bases lay in between. The CDR3 region is CASSLSNSGNTIYF. The CDR3 DNA is TGTGCCAGCAGCTTATCTAACTCTGGAAACACCATATATTTT.

The chain joins TRBV27 to TRBJ2-3; 7 bases map to TRBD1. This CDR3 has 15 residues. Germline V gene data show CDR1 as MNHEY and CDR2 as SMNVEV (reference sequence). Trimming at V came to 5 bases and at J to 2 bases, leaving 7 bases not matched to a gene. The CDR3 is CASSGGQIFTDTQYF. For the CDR3, the DNA is TGTGCCAGCAGTGGGGGACAGATCTTCACAGATACGCAGTATTTT.

This sequence joins TRBV5-1 and TRBJ2-7; D possibly corresponds to TRBD2 (5 bases). The germline V and J ends were trimmed by 0 bases and 7 bases, with 20 bases remaining between them. CDR3 length: 16 amino acids. Germline loops: CDR1 SGHRS, CDR2 YFSETQ. The CDR3 here is CASSLEPSRLSGEQYF. The CDR3 nucleotides read TGCGCCAGCAGCTTGGAGCCTAGCCGACTGTCTGGGGAGCAGTACTTC.

The chain combines TRBV7-8 with TRBJ2-2; D is unresolved. Germline V gene sequence: CDR1 SGHVS, CDR2 FQNEAQ. The germline V and J ends were trimmed by 2 bases and 3 bases, with 4 bases remaining between them. The CDR3 consists of 13 residues. This chain's CDR3 is CASSLYDTGELFF. Written as DNA, the CDR3 is TGTGCCAGCAGCTTATATGACACCGGGGAGCTGTTTTTT.

V usage is TRBV7-2 and J usage is TRBJ2-2, with 9 bases aligning to TRBD2. Losses at the gene ends were 5 bases for V and 4 bases for J; bases not matched to a gene: 5. The length of the CDR3 is 15 residues. Germline V CDR1 and CDR2: SGHTA, FQGNSA. The CDR3 is CASSVSGRATGELFF. In nucleotides, the CDR3 is TGTGCCAGCAGCGTTAGCGGGAGAGCCACCGGGGAGCTGTTTTTT.

The chain is built from TRBV4-1 and TRBJ2-7; D is unresolved. The CDR3 covers 15 residues. The V and J ends lost 1 base and 3 bases respectively, with 13 bases between them. Germline CDR1 and CDR2: MGHRA and YSYEKL. CDR3 residues: CASSQVTEVFYEQYF. CDR3 sequence (DNA): TGCGCCAGCAGCCAAGTGACTGAAGTATTCTACGAGCAGTACTTC.

V and J are TRBV14 and TRBJ2-1; 11 bases match TRBD2. This CDR3 region has 16 residues. CDR1 SGHDN and CDR2 FVKESK come from the germline V gene. Trimming cost V 4 bases and J 12 bases; bases outside gene matches: 14. CDR3 nucleotides: TGTGCCAGCAGCCCCTTACTAGCGGGAGTAGGTGCAGGGCAGTTCTTC. Translating gives CASSPLLAGVGAGQFF. Supplemented by reference TRBV14 and TRBJ2-1, the full variable domain reads EAGVTQFPSHSVIEKGQTVTLRCDPISGHDNLYWYRRVMGKEIKFLLHFVKESKQDESGMPNNRFLAERTGGTYSTLKVQPAELEDSGVYFCASSPLLAGVGAGQFFGPGTRLTVL.

Written as DNA, the CDR3 is TGTGCCAGCAGCTTAAGAGGGGACTACAACACCGGGGAGCTGTTTTTT. Encoded protein: CASSLRGDYNTGELFF. The chain has TRBV7-6 and TRBJ2-2; 7 nucleotides align to TRBD2. V was clipped by 2 bases and J by 2 bases; unmatched bases: 5. Germline loops: CDR1 SGHVS, CDR2 FNYEAQ. The CDR3 extends over 16 amino acids.

This chain connects TRBV2 to TRBJ1-1; TRBD1 might be the D (6 bases). Trimming shortened V by 7 bases and J by 11 bases, and 20 bases separated the two germline ends. This CDR3 has 13 amino acids. Per germline, CDR1 SNHLY and CDR2 FYNNEI. In nucleotides, the CDR3 is TGTGCCAGCACTCTAACAGGGACGGGTTTGGCTTTCTTT. This translates into CASTLTGTGLAFF.

The gene calls are TRBV7-3 and TRBJ2-1, with TRBD2 identical over 11 bases. This CDR3 has 18 amino acids. Germline V gene sequence: CDR1 SGHTA, CDR2 FQGTGA. With 5 bases clipped from V and 5 bases from J, the junction kept 14 bases outside the gene matches. The CDR3 here is CASSLRPRLAGLNNEQFF. The DNA for the CDR3 is TGTGCCAGCAGCCTCCGCCCCAGACTAGCGGGGCTGAACAATGAGCAGTTCTTC.

The chain is built from TRBV27 and TRBJ2-1, with 7 bases that match TRBD2. Trimming cost V 2 bases and J 9 bases; bases outside gene matches: 10. Germline loops: CDR1 MNHEY, CDR2 SMNVEV (reference sequence). This CDR3 has 15 amino acids. In nucleotides, the CDR3 is TGTGCCAGCAGTTTACAGCTAGCGGCCCCCAGTGAGCAGTTCTTC. Translating it yields CASSLQLAAPSEQFF.

The chain is built from TRBV11-1 and TRBJ2-1; TRBD2 matches at 11 bases. The V segment lost 2 bases and the J segment 7 bases; nucleotides outside the gene matches: 1. Germline V CDR1 and CDR2: SGHAT, FQDESV (reference sequence). The CDR3 consists of 14 residues. In nucleotides, the CDR3 is TGTGCCAGCAGCTTAAGACTAGCGGGGAATGAGCAGTTCTTC. This encodes CASSLRLAGNEQFF.

The V call is TRBV5-1, the J call TRBJ2-1; possibly TRBD1 for D (6 bases). This CDR3 spans 15 amino acids. V was cut by 3 bases and J by 2 bases, with 12 bases left in between. CDR1 is SGHRS, CDR2 YFSETQ, per germline. The CDR3 is CASSSSGTTYNEQFF. CDR3 nucleotide sequence: TGCGCCAGCAGCTCGTCCGGGACAACCTACAATGAGCAGTTCTTC.

The chain couples TRBV19 to TRBJ2-7, with 8 bases that match TRBD1. The CDR3 sequence is 14 residues long. Per germline, CDR1 LNHDA and CDR2 SQIVND (reference sequence). Losses at the gene ends were 3 bases for V and 5 bases for J; bases not matched to a gene: 6. The CDR3 reads CASSMWTGNNEQYF. CDR3 in DNA: TGTGCCAGTAGTATGTGGACAGGGAACAACGAGCAGTACTTC.

The table lists this clone with a count of one. This sequence joins TRBV28 and TRBJ1-2, with TRBD1 matching 7 bases. V lost 2 bases, J lost 1 base, and 1 base stayed unmatched. The CDR3 sequence is 14 residues long. CDR1 is MDHEN and CDR2 is SYDVKM in the germline V gene. The CDR3 region has the DNA TGTGCCAGCAGTTTAACAGGGGTTAACTATGGCTACACCTTC. Its protein product is CASSLTGVNYGYTF.

The chain uses TRBV5-1 and TRBJ2-5; D is perhaps TRBD1 (5 bases). CDR3 length: 13 residues. Germline V gives CDR1 SGHRS, CDR2 YFSETQ. V was shortened by 6 bases and J by 4 bases, with 13 bases between the two germline ends. CDR3 protein: CASMHEGAETQYF. As DNA, the CDR3 is TGCGCCAGCATGCACGAAGGGGCAGAGACCCAGTACTTC.

The V call is TRBV28, the J call TRBJ2-7, with D maybe TRBD2 (7 bases). Per the germline V gene, CDR1 is MDHEN and CDR2 is SYDVKM. Trimming shortened V by 7 bases and J by 7 bases, and 23 bases separated the two germline ends. CDR3 length: 15 amino acids. The CDR3 DNA sequence: TGTGCCAGCATAGACCTCGGGGGCCTGGGGGGGGAGCAGTACTTC. Translated, it gives CASIDLGGLGGEQYF.

V and J are TRBV16 and TRBJ2-1; TRBD1 agrees at 7 bases. J was trimmed by 13 bases and V by 0 bases; bases with no gene match: 6. Looked up from germline, CDR1 is KGHSY and CDR2 is FQNENV. This CDR3 spans 13 amino acids. The CDR3 reads CASSQSDRYDQFF. The CDR3 DNA follows: TGTGCCAGCAGCCAATCGGACAGGTACGACCAGTTCTTC.

The rearrangement joins TRBV28 to TRBJ2-5; maybe TRBD2 (7 bases). V lost 3 bases and J 5 bases, leaving 19 bases between the germline ends. The CDR3 covers 16 residues. Germline CDR1 is MDHEN and CDR2 is SYDVKM. The CDR3 reads CASSFLGLGGLETQYF. The CDR3, as DNA: TGTGCCAGCAGTTTCCTCGGTTTGGGGGGGCTCGAGACCCAGTACTTC.

This chain connects TRBV5-6 to TRBJ1-4, with D possibly matching TRBD1 (5 bases). Germline values: CDR1 SGHDT, CDR2 YYEEEE. The V end lost 6 bases, the J end lost 4 bases, and 16 bases lay between the germline ends. The CDR3 length is 15 residues. CDR3 DNA: TGTGCCAGCAACCATGGGGGGAGTGGTAATGAAAAACTGTTTTTT. Its protein is CASNHGGSGNEKLFF.

J is TRBJ2-5 and V is TRBV5-1; weak D call: TRBD2 (5 bases). The germline V and J ends were trimmed by 2 bases and 0 bases, with 11 bases remaining between them. Germline V gives CDR1 SGHRS, CDR2 YFSETQ. The CDR3 extends over 15 amino acids. CDR3 protein: CASSFGGLDQETQYF. CDR3 nucleotide sequence: TGCGCCAGCAGCTTCGGCGGACTGGACCAAGAGACCCAGTACTTC.